This paragraph covers one T cell receptor (beta chain) sequence. Its target is unknown. The data were taken from a study of CD8+ T cells in alopecia areata. In the study overall: People stayed on tofacitinib for 6 to 18 months, then stopped the drug for 6 months.

Germline lookup yields CDR1 SGHTA and CDR2 FQGNSA. CDR3 size: 15 residues. V dropped 4 bases and J dropped 2 bases, with 15 bases sitting between them. Study-wide results and limits: Especially in alopecia totalis/universalis, lesional scalp showed greater clonality than normal scalp did.

Lesional scalp punch biopsies and peripheral blood came from alopecia areata patients. cDNA prepared by RNA extraction and subsequent reverse transcription served as the template for sequencing. Using immunoSEQ multiplex PCR, the repertoire was profiled, and TCRdb retains in-frame clones only, with some absent. This sample carries 120,000 or so clones, roughly 61% of them seen once, and the ten largest clones take 4.5%. This TCR came from a human donor with alopecia areata. The chain is built from TRBV7-2 and TRBJ2-7, with D possibly matching TRBD2 (7 bases). The sample in question was CD4+ T cells sorted from blood, obtained at week 0. The CDR3 DNA reads TGTGCCAGCAGCTCGGCCCCGGGGGGCCCCTACGAGCAGTACTTC. Amino acid sequence: CASSSAPGGPYEQYF.